A single sample gave rise to the 17 T cell receptor beta chains below, sequenced in a study of blood T cell repertoires in COVID-19. The data were produced by immunoSEQ multiplex PCR, yet TCRdb's version contains in-frame clones alone and is incomplete. The sample holds 100,000 to 150,000 clones, approximately 74% seen once. Material for sequencing was peripheral blood. These receptors were obtained from an elderly man with COVID-19, enrolled during active disease.

CDR3 region: CASSRGLNGELFF. CDR3 DNA: TGCGCCAGCAGCCGGGGGTTGAACGGGGAGCTGTTTTTT. The genes are TRBV5-1 and TRBJ2-2; D is possibly TRBD2 (6 bases). The V end lost 4 bases, the J end lost 7 bases, and 11 bases lay between the germline ends. Germline V CDR1 and CDR2: SGHRS, YFSETQ. The CDR3 contains 13 residues.

The chain employs TRBV28 and TRBJ1-1; 8 bases are a match to TRBD1. The CDR3 runs 15 residues. Germline lookup yields CDR1 MDHEN and CDR2 SYDVKM. V lost 5 bases, J lost 1 base, and 6 bases stayed unmatched. CDR3 amino acids: CASSIWTGTNTEAFF. The CDR3 DNA reads as TGTGCCAGCAGTATTTGGACAGGGACGAACACTGAAGCTTTCTTT.

This clone occurred a few times. This chain uses TRBV7-2 with TRBJ2-2, with D possibly being TRBD1 (6 bases). V lost 3 bases to trimming and J lost 1 base, with 6 bases between them. The CDR3 sequence is 14 residues long. CDR1 is SGHTA and CDR2 is FQGNSA in the germline V gene. The CDR3 protein is CASSLDRNTGELFF. In DNA, the CDR3 is TGTGCCAGCAGCTTGGACAGGAACACCGGGGAGCTGTTTTTT.

The rearrangement uses TRBV27 and TRBJ2-3; the D gene is possibly TRBD1 (5 bases). The germline V gene encodes CDR1 MNHEY and CDR2 SMNVEV (reference sequence). V was shortened by 2 bases and J by 1 base, with 13 bases between the two germline ends. This CDR3 has 16 amino acids. The CDR3 DNA reads TGTGCCAGCAGTTTACTTTTGGACAAAGGCACAGATACGCAGTATTTT. It is translated as CASSLLLDKGTDTQYF.

The chain combines TRBV15 with TRBJ2-5; possibly TRBD1 for D (6 bases). Germline V gives CDR1 LNHNV, CDR2 YYDKDF (reference sequence). The CDR3 runs to 12 residues. V shed 6 bases and J shed 3 bases, with 8 bases lying between them. CDR3 residues: CATRDREETQYF. The CDR3 nucleotides read TGTGCCACCAGGGACAGAGAAGAGACCCAGTACTTC.

This clone was recorded once. In DNA form, the CDR3 reads TGTGCCAGCAGCTTGGCCGGGACTTCCTCACATCATACGCAGTATTTT. Its protein is CASSLAGTSSHHTQYF. V is TRBV5-4 and J is TRBJ2-3, with D perhaps matching TRBD2 (6 bases). V dropped 0 bases and J dropped 7 bases, with 18 bases sitting between them. CDR1 and CDR2 (germline): SGHNT, YYREEE (reference sequence). The CDR3 is made up of 16 amino acids.

The chain carries TRBV19 and TRBJ1-1; no definite D call. The CDR3 loop spans 13 amino acids. Germline V gene sequence: CDR1 LNHDA, CDR2 SQIVND (reference sequence). Trimming removed 6 bases from V and 0 bases from J, with 8 bases in between. CDR3 sequence reads: CASRVNMNTEAFF. In DNA, the CDR3 is TGTGCCAGTAGGGTGAACATGAACACTGAAGCTTTCTTT.

This clone has just a few counts. The chain couples TRBV24-1 to TRBJ2-7; TRBD2 agrees at 12 bases. In germline, CDR1 is KGHDR, CDR2 SFDVKD. This CDR3 is 15 amino acids long. After removal of 7 bases from V and 3 bases from J, the junction contained 6 bases not matched to a gene. The CDR3 nucleotides read TGTGCCACCAGCTACGGGACTAGCGGGCACTACGAGCAGTACTTC. Protein sequence: CATSYGTSGHYEQYF.

The chain combines TRBV11-3 with TRBJ2-1; D may be TRBD2 (5 bases). Deletions cut 5 bases from V and 3 bases from J, with 11 bases between. Germline loops: CDR1 SGHNT, CDR2 YENEEA. This CDR3 has 14 amino acids. CDR3 bases: TGTGCCAGCAGCCGTGGACTCAGCTACAATGAGCAGTTCTTC. Its protein product is CASSRGLSYNEQFF.

The count of this clone is one. The chain employs TRBV15 and TRBJ1-2; D is undetermined. V was clipped by 0 bases and J by 4 bases, with 9 bases between them. This CDR3 is 14 amino acids long. Germline V gene data show CDR1 as LNHNV and CDR2 as YYDKDF (reference sequence). CDR3 protein: CATSRDALAYGYTF. CDR3 bases: TGTGCCACCAGCAGAGATGCGCTCGCCTATGGCTACACCTTC.

There are a few counts of this clone. This chain connects TRBV12-2 to TRBJ1-2; the D segment call TRBD1 is taken from the table without a DNA check. TRBV12-2 is a listed pseudogene. The length of the CDR3 is 14 residues. CDR3 DNA: TGTGCAAGTCGCTTAGCGACAGGGGATTATGGCTACACCTTC. It encodes CASRLATGDYGYTF.

The chain carries TRBV29-1 and TRBJ2-7; 7 positions agree with TRBD1. This CDR3 has 13 residues. The V and J ends lost 1 base and 4 bases, in that order; junction bases with no gene match: 4. The germline gives CDR1 SQVTM, CDR2 ANQGSEA. CDR3 in DNA: TGCAGCGTTGAAGTGAGGGGGCGGTACGAGCAGTACTTC. This sequence encodes CSVEVRGRYEQYF.

The genes are TRBV19 and TRBJ1-1; D is undetermined. This CDR3 is 13 amino acids long. V was cut by 4 bases and J by 5 bases, with 11 bases left in between. Germline V gene sequence: CDR1 LNHDA, CDR2 SQIVND (reference sequence). Here the CDR3 DNA reads TGTGCCAGTAGTACGTACAGCATAACTGAAGCTTTCTTT. Translating it yields CASSTYSITEAFF.

The chain is built from TRBV28 and TRBJ1-5; TRBD1 aligns across 7 bases. There are 14 residues in the CDR3. Germline assignment: CDR1 MDHEN and CDR2 SYDVKM. With 3 bases clipped from V and 2 bases from J, the junction kept 1 base outside the gene matches. CDR3 in DNA: TGTGCCAGCAGTTTGACAGGGCGCAATCAGCCCCAGCATTTT. Amino acids: CASSLTGRNQPQHF.

This clone was recorded a few times. J is TRBJ2-7 and V is TRBV19; 8 nucleotides align to TRBD1. Losses at the gene ends were 5 bases for V and 0 bases for J; bases not matched to a gene: 9. This CDR3 has 16 amino acids. Germline CDR1 reads LNHDA; CDR2 reads SQIVND (reference sequence). The CDR3 nucleotides are TGTGCCAGTAGTGCCCCAGGGCAGGGGGCCTCCTACGAGCAGTACTTC. The encoded protein is CASSAPGQGASYEQYF. The full variable domain, rest sourced from reference TRBV19 and TRBJ2-7, is DGGITQSPKYLFRKEGQNVTLSCEQNLNHDAMYWYRQDPGQGLRLIYYSQIVNDFQKGDIAEGYSVSREKKESFPLTVTSAQKNPTAFYLCASSAPGQGASYEQYFGPGTRLTVT.

This clone came up a few times. The DNA for the CDR3 is TGTGCCAGCAGCTTGGCGGTGGCTGGAAACACCATATATTTT. This sequence encodes CASSLAVAGNTIYF. The chain carries TRBV5-4 and TRBJ1-3, with no clear D. V was trimmed by 0 bases and J by 2 bases, leaving 6 bases between them. Germline loops: CDR1 SGHNT, CDR2 YYREEE (reference sequence). This CDR3 contains 14 residues.

This clone has only a few counts. This chain joins TRBV18 and TRBJ2-1; 7 positions agree with TRBD1. The junction had 3 bases not matched to a gene; V was cut back by 5 bases and J by 5 bases. CDR3 size: 13 residues. The V gene's germline CDR1 is KGHSH and CDR2 LQKENI. The DNA of the CDR3 is TGTGCCAGCTCAACCGGGACAGACAATGAGCAGTTCTTC. Amino acid sequence: CASSTGTDNEQFF.